This T cell receptor (beta chain) was found in a study of cytomegalovirus exposure and HLA in healthy donors. Primers for the PCR totalled 60 Vbeta and 13 Jbeta. TCRdb's copy holds only in-frame clones and misses some; the assay was immunoSEQ multiplex PCR. The data hold over 120,000 clones, with around two thirds observed a single time. CDR1 is SQVTM, CDR2 ANQGSEA, per germline. The V gene lost 5 bases and the J gene lost 8 bases, with 13 bases spanning the gap. The CDR3 length is 12 residues. Sequencing was performed on PBMCs. V and J are TRBV29-1 and TRBJ2-4; D may be TRBD1 (7 bases). This TCR was recovered from a man aged 18-30 years in good health and CMV-seropositive. CDR3 loop: CSVMEGAHIQYF. In DNA, the CDR3 is TGCAGCGTTATGGAGGGGGCGCACATTCAGTACTTC.